What follows describes a single T cell receptor beta chain. Sequencing was performed with immunoSEQ multiplex PCR; in TCRdb, only in-frame clones are kept and a portion is missing. The sample yields about 360,000 clones, around 87% seen once. This record belongs to a study of blood T cell repertoires in COVID-19. CDR1 MNHEY and CDR2 SVGAGI come from the germline V gene. CDR3 length: 15 amino acids. V dropped 6 bases and J dropped 3; count of bases not matched to a gene: 8. The chain carries TRBV6-5 and TRBJ1-1; 9 bases map to TRBD1. The receptor was isolated from a human donor in a cohort sampled during active COVID-19. Sequenced sample: peripheral blood. CDR3 coding DNA: TGTGCCAGCAGCCACAACAGGGGGCGCGACACTGAAGCTTTCTTT. It specifies CASSHNRGRDTEAFF.